The 5 T cell receptor beta chains listed next were all sequenced from one sample in a study of PD-1 blockade in classical Hodgkin lymphoma. Method: immunoSEQ multiplex PCR; TCRdb's copy keeps in-frame clones and lacks some. The sample carries fewer than 35,000 clones, roughly 90% recorded once. Regarding time point: cycle 4 day 1 (C4D1), after more than five weeks of nivolumab. Each and every patient relapsed after autologous stem cell transplantation, and patients got differing brentuximab vedotin exposure. It was by magnetic negative selection that CD4+ T cells were purified from thawed PBMCs. This specimen consisted of CD4+ T cells from blood, obtained before the fourth cycle of nivolumab. Receptors originate from a human donor with classical Hodgkin lymphoma.

The rearrangement joins TRBV21-1 to TRBJ1-1. TRBV21-1 is given as a pseudogene. The CDR3 loop spans 15 amino acids. DNA of the CDR3: TGTGCCAGCAGCAAAGCTAAGGGAGGCAACACTGAAGCTTTCTTT. Translating gives CASSKAKGGNTEAFF.

The chain carries TRBV19 and TRBJ2-1; tentatively, D is TRBD1 or TRBD2 (6 bases each). Germline loops: CDR1 LNHDA, CDR2 SQIVND (reference sequence). V lost 7 bases to trimming and J lost 10 bases, with 20 bases between them. The CDR3 is made up of 14 amino acids. CDR3 nucleotide sequence: TGTGCCAGTAACCTAGATACAGGGAGGAGGGAGCAGTTCTTC. This translates into CASNLDTGRREQFF.

The rearrangement joins TRBV2 to TRBJ1-1; a weak D match, TRBD1 (6 bases). Trimming left V 6 bases short and J 3 bases short, with 11 bases between. CDR3 size: 13 residues. The germline V gene has CDR1 SNHLY and CDR2 FYNNEI. This CDR3 is CASSRRQDTEAFF. The DNA of the CDR3 is TGTGCCAGCAGCCGCCGACAGGACACTGAAGCTTTCTTT.

V usage is TRBV27 and J usage is TRBJ2-1, with D maybe TRBD2 (6 bases). The CDR3 contains 16 residues. V was clipped by 3 bases and J by 0 bases, with 12 bases between them. Looked up from germline, CDR1 is MNHEY and CDR2 is SMNVEV (reference sequence). CDR3 sequence: CASSFVWTTSYNEQFF. The CDR3 DNA is TGTGCCAGCAGTTTTGTTTGGACTACCTCCTACAATGAGCAGTTCTTC.

This sequence joins TRBV7-9 and TRBJ2-7; 9 positions agree with TRBD2. The junction had 7 bases not matched to a gene; V was cut back by 5 bases and J by 5 bases. The germline CDR1 and CDR2 sequences are SEHNR and FQNEAQ (reference sequence). The CDR3 has 14 amino acids. The CDR3 reads CASSSLLAGDEQYF. In nucleotides, the CDR3 is TGTGCCAGCAGCAGTCTATTAGCGGGAGACGAGCAGTACTTC.